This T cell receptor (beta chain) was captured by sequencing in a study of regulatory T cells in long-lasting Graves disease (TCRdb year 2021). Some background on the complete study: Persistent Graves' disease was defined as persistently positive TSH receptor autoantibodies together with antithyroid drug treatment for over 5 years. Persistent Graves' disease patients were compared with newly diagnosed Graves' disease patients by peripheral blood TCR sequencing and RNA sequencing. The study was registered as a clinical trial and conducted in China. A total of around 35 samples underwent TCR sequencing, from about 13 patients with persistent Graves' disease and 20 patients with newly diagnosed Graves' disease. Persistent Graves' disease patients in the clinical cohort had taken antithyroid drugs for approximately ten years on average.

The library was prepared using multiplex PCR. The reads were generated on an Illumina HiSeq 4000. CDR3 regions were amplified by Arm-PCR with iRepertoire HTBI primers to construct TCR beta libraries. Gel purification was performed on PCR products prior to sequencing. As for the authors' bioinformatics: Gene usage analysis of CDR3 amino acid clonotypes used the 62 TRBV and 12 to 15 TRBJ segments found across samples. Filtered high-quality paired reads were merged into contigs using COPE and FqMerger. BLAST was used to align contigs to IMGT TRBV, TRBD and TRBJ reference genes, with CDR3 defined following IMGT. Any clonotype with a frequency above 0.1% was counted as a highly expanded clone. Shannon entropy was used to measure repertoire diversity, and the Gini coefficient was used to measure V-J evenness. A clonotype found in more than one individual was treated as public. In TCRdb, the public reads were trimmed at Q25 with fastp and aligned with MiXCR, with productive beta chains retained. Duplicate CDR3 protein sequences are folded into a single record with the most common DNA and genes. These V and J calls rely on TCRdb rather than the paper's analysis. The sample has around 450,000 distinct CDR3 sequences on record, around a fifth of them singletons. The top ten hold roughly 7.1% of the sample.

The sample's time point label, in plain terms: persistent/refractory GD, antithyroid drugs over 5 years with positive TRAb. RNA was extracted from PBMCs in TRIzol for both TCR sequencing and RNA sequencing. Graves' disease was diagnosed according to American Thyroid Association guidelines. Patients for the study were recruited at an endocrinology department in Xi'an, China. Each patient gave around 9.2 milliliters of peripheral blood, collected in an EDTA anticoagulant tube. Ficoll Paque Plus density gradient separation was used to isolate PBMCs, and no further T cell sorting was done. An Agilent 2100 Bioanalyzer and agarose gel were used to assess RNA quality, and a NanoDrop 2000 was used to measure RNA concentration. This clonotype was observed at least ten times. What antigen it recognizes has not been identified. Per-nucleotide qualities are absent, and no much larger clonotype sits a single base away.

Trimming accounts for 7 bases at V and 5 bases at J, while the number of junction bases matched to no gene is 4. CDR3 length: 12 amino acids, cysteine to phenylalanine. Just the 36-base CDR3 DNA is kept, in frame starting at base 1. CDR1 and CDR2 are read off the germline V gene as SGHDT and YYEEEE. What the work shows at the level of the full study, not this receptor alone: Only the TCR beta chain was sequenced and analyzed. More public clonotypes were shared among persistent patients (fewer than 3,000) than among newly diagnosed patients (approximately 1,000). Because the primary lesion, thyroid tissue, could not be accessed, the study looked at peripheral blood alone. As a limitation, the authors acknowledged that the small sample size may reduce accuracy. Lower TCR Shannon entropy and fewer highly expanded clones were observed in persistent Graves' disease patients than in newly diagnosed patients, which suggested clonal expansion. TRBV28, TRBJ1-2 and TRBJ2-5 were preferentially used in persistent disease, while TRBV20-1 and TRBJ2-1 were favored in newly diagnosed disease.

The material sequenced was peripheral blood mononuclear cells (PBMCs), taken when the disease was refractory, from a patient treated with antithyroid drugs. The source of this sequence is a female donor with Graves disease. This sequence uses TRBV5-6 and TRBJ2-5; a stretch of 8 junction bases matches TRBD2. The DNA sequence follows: TGTGCCAGCGCTACGGGGGGGGAGACCCAGTACTTC. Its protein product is CASATGGETQYF.